The 16 T cell receptor beta chains in this list originate from one sample, sequenced in a study of tumor-infiltrating lymphocytes in localized non-small cell lung cancer. Measured with immunoSEQ multiplex PCR; TCRdb has only the in-frame clones, and not every one. The sample has roughly 24,000 clones, roughly two thirds seen once. The sample comprised lung tumor tissue. The source is a human donor with non-small cell lung cancer.

The J gene is TRBJ2-5, the V gene TRBV6-6; D unresolved. The CDR3 is 12 residues long. Germline V gene lookup returns CDR1 MNHNY and CDR2 SVGAGI (reference sequence). The V gene lost 2 bases and the J gene lost 5 bases, with 6 bases spanning the gap. The CDR3: CASSYDVETQYF. CDR3 nucleotide sequence: TGTGCCAGCAGTTACGATGTGGAGACCCAGTACTTC.

The rearrangement uses TRBV19 and TRBJ2-2; 7 bases line up with TRBD2. This CDR3 region has 15 residues. Germline assignment: CDR1 LNHDA and CDR2 SQIVND (reference sequence). V was pared by 6 bases and J by 6 bases, with 10 bases of the junction left unmatched. For the CDR3, the DNA is TGTGCCAGTAGCAAAAATGGGGGGGGTTCCGGGGAGCTGTTTTTT. This gives the protein CASSKNGGGSGELFF.

This chain joins TRBV27 and TRBJ2-5; TRBD1 matches 8 bases. The CDR3 has 13 amino acids. The V and J ends lost 3 bases and 5 bases, in that order; junction bases with no gene match: 2. Germline V CDR1 and CDR2: MNHEY, SMNVEV (reference sequence). The CDR3 here is CASSLNRGETQYF. CDR3 nucleotide sequence: TGTGCCAGCAGTTTGAACAGGGGGGAGACCCAGTACTTC.

The chain has TRBV30 and TRBJ1-1, with 7 positions matching TRBD1. The germline V gene encodes CDR1 GTSNPN and CDR2 SVGIG (reference sequence). Unmatched junction bases numbered 12, after V lost 4 bases and J lost 1 base. The CDR3 length is 16 residues. The CDR3 sequence: CAWMDRPTYRNTEAFF. The CDR3 DNA reads TGTGCCTGGATGGACAGGCCAACATATCGGAACACTGAAGCTTTCTTT.

This sequence joins TRBV29-1 and TRBJ2-3; the match to TRBD2 covers 7 bases. Germline CDR1 reads SQVTM; CDR2 reads ANQGSEA. This CDR3 is 14 amino acids long. V gave up 4 bases and J gave up 2 bases; unmatched junction bases: 6. The CDR3 is CSVALGLLTDTQYF. The CDR3 DNA follows: TGCAGCGTTGCATTGGGACTACTCACAGATACGCAGTATTTT.

This chain uses TRBV9 with TRBJ2-5; possibly TRBD1 for D (5 bases). This CDR3 is built from 14 residues. V shed 0 bases and J shed 5 bases, with 11 bases lying between them. Per germline, CDR1 SGDLS and CDR2 YYNGEE. In nucleotides, the CDR3 is TGTGCCAGCAGCGTAGCTTGGAAGGGGGAGACCCAGTACTTC. Protein sequence: CASSVAWKGETQYF.

This clone was recorded once. The genes are TRBV7-7 and TRBJ2-5, with unresolved D. This CDR3 comprises 14 residues. Germline V gene data show CDR1 as SSHAT and CDR2 as FNYEAQ (reference sequence). Trimming took 3 bases from V and 1 from J, leaving 9 bases between them. CDR3 sequence reads: CASSLSGFQETQYF. The CDR3 DNA reads TGTGCCAGCAGCTTGTCGGGCTTCCAAGAGACCCAGTACTTC.

This chain connects TRBV2 to TRBJ1-2; D might be TRBD1 (6 bases). The length of the CDR3 is 14 residues. V gave up 6 bases and J gave up 8 bases, with 19 bases separating them. In germline, CDR1 is SNHLY, CDR2 FYNNEI. Here the CDR3 reads CASSPTAERGGYTF. For the CDR3, the DNA is TGTGCCAGCAGCCCGACAGCCGAGAGGGGGGGCTACACCTTC. Supplemented by reference TRBV2 and TRBJ1-2, the full variable domain reads EPEVTQTPSHQVTQMGQEVILRCVPISNHLYFYWYRQILGQKVEFLVSFYNNEISEKSEIFDDQFSVERPDGSNFTLKIRSTKLEDSAMYFCASSPTAERGGYTFGSGTRLTVV.

V usage is TRBV5-1 and J usage is TRBJ2-5; the D gene is possibly TRBD2 (5 bases). V lost 0 bases to trimming and J lost 5 bases, with 11 bases between them. The CDR3 runs 14 residues. Germline CDR1 is SGHRS and CDR2 is YFSETQ. CDR3 residues: CASSLEGSVETQYF. As DNA, the CDR3 is TGCGCCAGCAGCTTGGAGGGTAGCGTGGAGACCCAGTACTTC. Supplemented by reference TRBV5-1 and TRBJ2-5, the full variable domain reads KAGVTQTPRYLIKTRGQQVTLSCSPISGHRSVSWYQQTPGQGLQFLFEYFSETQRNKGNFPGRFSGRQFSNSRSEMNVSTLELGDSALYLCASSLEGSVETQYFGPGTRLLVL.

The chain links TRBV6-6 to TRBJ2-5; no definite D call. V was pared by 4 bases and J by 4 bases, with 16 bases between. Germline V lookup: CDR1 MNHNY, CDR2 SVGAGI (reference sequence). This CDR3 has 15 residues. The CDR3 is CASSFPNLVGETQYF. CDR3 nucleotide sequence: TGTGCCAGCAGTTTTCCGAACCTAGTGGGAGAGACCCAGTACTTC.

The rearrangement links TRBV7-3 to TRBJ1-1; maybe TRBD1 (5 bases). This CDR3 has 14 residues. The V and J ends lost 5 bases and 2 bases respectively, with 12 bases between them. Germline V gives CDR1 SGHTA, CDR2 FQGTGA. CDR3 in amino acids: CASSPGHSNTEAFF. CDR3 DNA: TGTGCCAGCAGCCCCGGACACTCAAACACTGAAGCTTTCTTT.

V usage is TRBV15 and J usage is TRBJ1-2; weak D call: TRBD1 (5 bases). Germline lookup yields CDR1 LNHNV and CDR2 YYDKDF (reference sequence). V lost 0 bases, J lost 8 bases, and 13 bases lay in between. CDR3 length: 14 amino acids. The CDR3, as DNA: TGTGCCACCAGCAGAGATCTGCAGGGTGGAGGCTACACCTTC. The encoded protein is CATSRDLQGGGYTF.

The V gene is TRBV2, the J gene TRBJ2-1; 10 bases align to TRBD2. Trimming removed 6 bases from V and 4 bases from J; junction bases left unmatched: 6. Germline CDR1 SNHLY, CDR2 FYNNEI. The CDR3 spans 15 residues. CDR3 coding DNA: TGTGCCAGCAGGGCCAGGACTAGCGGTTACAATGAGCAGTTCTTC. Translation gives CASRARTSGYNEQFF.

The V gene is TRBV10-2, the J gene TRBJ1-2, with D possibly matching TRBD1 (6 bases). Between the trimmed V and J ends, which lost 0 bases and 10 bases, there was a span of 18 bases. Germline V CDR1 and CDR2: WSHSY, SAAADI. This CDR3 region has 15 residues. CDR3 region: CASSESGRGDVFYTF. The DNA of the CDR3 is TGCGCCAGCAGTGAGTCGGGTAGGGGGGACGTCTTCTACACCTTC.

The chain couples TRBV5-1 to TRBJ2-2; 11 nucleotides line up with TRBD1. V lost 4 bases, J lost 6 bases, and 11 bases stayed unmatched. Per the germline V gene, CDR1 is SGHRS and CDR2 is YFSETQ. The CDR3 spans 17 residues. The CDR3: CASSLGSWTGGSGELFF. The CDR3, as DNA: TGCGCCAGCAGCCTTGGCTCCTGGACAGGGGGCTCCGGGGAGCTGTTTTTT.

This chain connects TRBV28 to TRBJ2-5; D is uncertain. This CDR3 comprises 12 residues. V gave up 5 bases and J gave up 5 bases, with 9 bases separating them. CDR1 and CDR2 (germline): MDHEN, SYDVKM. Here the CDR3 reads CASSPPLETQYF. The CDR3 DNA reads TGTGCCAGCAGTCCCCCCTTGGAGACCCAGTACTTC.